The T cell receptor beta chain under discussion was sequenced for a study of blood T cell dynamics during melanoma immunotherapy. Study information: Patients with metastatic melanoma got pembrolizumab or nivolumab-ipilimumab as first-line care. Findings and caveats of the study: Whether repertoire-driving clones were melanoma-specific could not be determined. Unlike progressors, later disease-control patients had W3 repertoires gaining clonality or diversity.

This CDR3 region has 14 residues. Germline loops: CDR1 SGHRS, CDR2 YFSETQ. The germline V and J ends were trimmed by 5 bases and 5 bases, with 16 bases remaining between them. DNA loading was fixed at 350 ng for all bulk PBMC samples. Repertoires were generated with immunoSEQ multiplex PCR, while TCRdb's copy carries only in-frame clones and drops some. This sample carries under 15,000 clones, just over 85% of them seen once, and the ten largest clones take about 4.4%. Time point of the sample: pre-treatment baseline. Note on this clone: Its antigen is unknown.

This specimen was blood, taken from a patient treated with checkpoint blockade. This clonotype was sampled from a human donor with melanoma. The rearrangement joins TRBV5-1 to TRBJ2-5, with D unclear. The CDR3 protein is CASRLTFKFETQYF. The CDR3 DNA reads TGCGCCAGCAGGTTGACATTCAAGTTTGAGACCCAGTACTTC.